This T cell receptor beta chain was observed in a study of regulatory T cells in long-lasting Graves disease. Regarding the study as a whole: Relative to new patients (under 1,000), persistent patients exhibited greater sharing of public clonotypes (around 3,000).

As to time point: persistent/refractory GD, antithyroid drugs over 5 years with positive TRAb. PBMCs were the source of the RNA used for TCR sequencing. Blood from the periphery, 8 to 9.5 milliliters in all, was drawn into EDTA tubes. Construction of TCR beta libraries relied on iRepertoire HTBI primers and on Arm-PCR targeting CDR3 regions. TCRdb itself ran the multiplex PCR reads through MiXCR, one entry per CDR3 protein. The sample contains around 460,000 distinct CDR3 sequences, about 22% of which appear only once. This clonotype was recorded a few times. Its target is unknown. The sequence was collected from a female donor with Graves disease. The input for sequencing was peripheral blood mononuclear cells (PBMCs), taken when the disease was refractory, from a patient treated with antithyroid drugs.

This CDR3 is CASSMSGGRSSYEQYF. The CDR3 region has the DNA TGTGCCAGTAGTATGTCAGGGGGCAGGAGCTCCTACGAGCAGTACTTC. The chain links TRBV19 to TRBJ2-7, with 8 bases matching TRBD1. J was trimmed by 0 bases and V by 3 bases; bases with no gene match: 7. Per germline, CDR1 LNHDA and CDR2 SQIVND (reference sequence). There are 16 residues in the CDR3.